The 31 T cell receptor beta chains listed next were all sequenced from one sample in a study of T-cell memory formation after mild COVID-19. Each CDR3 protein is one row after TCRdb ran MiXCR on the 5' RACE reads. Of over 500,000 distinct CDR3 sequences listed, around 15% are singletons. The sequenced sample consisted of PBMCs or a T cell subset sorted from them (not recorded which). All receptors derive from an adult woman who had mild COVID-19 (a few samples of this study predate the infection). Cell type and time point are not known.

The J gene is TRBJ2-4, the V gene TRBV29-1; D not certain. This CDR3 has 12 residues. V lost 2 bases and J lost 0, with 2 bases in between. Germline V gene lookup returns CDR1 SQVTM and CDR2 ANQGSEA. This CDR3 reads CSVEIAKNIQYF. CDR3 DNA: TGCAGCGTTGAAATAGCCAAAAACATTCAGTACTTC.

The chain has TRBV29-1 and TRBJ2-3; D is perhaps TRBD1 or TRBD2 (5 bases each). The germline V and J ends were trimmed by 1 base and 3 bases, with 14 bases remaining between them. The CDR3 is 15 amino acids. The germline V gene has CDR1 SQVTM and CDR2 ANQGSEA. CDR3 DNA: TGCAGCGTTGAAGTAAGGGACGCCGTAACAGATACGCAGTATTTT. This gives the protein CSVEVRDAVTDTQYF.

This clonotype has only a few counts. CDR3 loop: CASSFISGSETEAFF. For the CDR3, the DNA is TGTGCCAGCAGCTTTATCTCGGGGAGTGAGACTGAAGCTTTCTTT. This chain joins TRBV7-9 and TRBJ1-1; D is ambiguous. This CDR3 region has 15 residues. The germline CDR1 and CDR2 sequences are SEHNR and FQNEAQ (reference sequence). The V gene lost 3 bases and the J gene lost 5 bases, with 16 bases spanning the gap.

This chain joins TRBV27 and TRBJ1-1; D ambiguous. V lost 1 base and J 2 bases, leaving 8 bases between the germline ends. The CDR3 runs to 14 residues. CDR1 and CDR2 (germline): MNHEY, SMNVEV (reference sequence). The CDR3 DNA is TGTGCCAGCAGTTTATTCGCCGGCAACACTGAAGCTTTCTTT. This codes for CASSLFAGNTEAFF.

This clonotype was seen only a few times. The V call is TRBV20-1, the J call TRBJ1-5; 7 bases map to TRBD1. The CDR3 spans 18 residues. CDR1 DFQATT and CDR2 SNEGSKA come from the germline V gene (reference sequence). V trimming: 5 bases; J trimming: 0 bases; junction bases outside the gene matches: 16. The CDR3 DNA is TGCAGTGCTCCTAGGGGGGGACAGATTAACTATAGCAATCAGCCCCAGCATTTT. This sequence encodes CSAPRGGQINYSNQPQHF.

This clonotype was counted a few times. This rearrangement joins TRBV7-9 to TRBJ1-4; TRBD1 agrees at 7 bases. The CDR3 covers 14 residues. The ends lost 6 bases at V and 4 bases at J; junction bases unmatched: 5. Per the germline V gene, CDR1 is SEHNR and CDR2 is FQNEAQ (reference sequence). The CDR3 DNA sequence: TGTGCCAGCAGTCCCCAGGGGGTTAATGAAAAACTGTTTTTT. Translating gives CASSPQGVNEKLFF. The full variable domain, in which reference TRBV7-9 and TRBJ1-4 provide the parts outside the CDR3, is DTGVSQNPRHKITKRGQNVTFRCDPISEHNRLYWYRQTLGQGPEFLTYFQNEAQLEKSRLLSDRFSAERPKGSFSTLEIQRTEQGDSAMYLCASSPQGVNEKLFFGSGTQLSVL.

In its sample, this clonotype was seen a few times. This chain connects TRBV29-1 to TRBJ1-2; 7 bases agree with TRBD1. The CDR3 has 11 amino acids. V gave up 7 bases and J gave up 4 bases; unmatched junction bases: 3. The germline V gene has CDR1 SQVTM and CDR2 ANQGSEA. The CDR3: CSDRDSYGYTF. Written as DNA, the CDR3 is TGCAGCGACCGGGACAGCTATGGCTACACCTTC.

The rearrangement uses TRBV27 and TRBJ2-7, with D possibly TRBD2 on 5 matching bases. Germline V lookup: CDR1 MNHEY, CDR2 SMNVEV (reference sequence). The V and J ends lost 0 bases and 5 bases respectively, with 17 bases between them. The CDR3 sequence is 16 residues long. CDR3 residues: CASSLSMAGIGHEQYF. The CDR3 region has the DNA TGTGCCAGCAGTTTATCGATGGCCGGGATCGGCCACGAGCAGTACTTC.

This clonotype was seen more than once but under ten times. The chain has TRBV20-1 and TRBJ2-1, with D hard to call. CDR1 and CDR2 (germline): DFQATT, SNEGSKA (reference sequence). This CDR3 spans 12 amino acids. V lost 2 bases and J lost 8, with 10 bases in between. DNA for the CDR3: TGCAGTGCTAGACATTACCCCTATGAGCAGTTCTTC. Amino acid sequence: CSARHYPYEQFF.

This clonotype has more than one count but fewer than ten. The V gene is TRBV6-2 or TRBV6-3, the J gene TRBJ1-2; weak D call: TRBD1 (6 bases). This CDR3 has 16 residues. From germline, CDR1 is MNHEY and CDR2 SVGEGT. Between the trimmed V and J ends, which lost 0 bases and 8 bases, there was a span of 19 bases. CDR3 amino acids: CASSYSTGRGASGYTF. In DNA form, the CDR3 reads TGTGCCAGCAGTTACTCGACAGGCCGAGGGGCTTCGGGCTACACCTTC.

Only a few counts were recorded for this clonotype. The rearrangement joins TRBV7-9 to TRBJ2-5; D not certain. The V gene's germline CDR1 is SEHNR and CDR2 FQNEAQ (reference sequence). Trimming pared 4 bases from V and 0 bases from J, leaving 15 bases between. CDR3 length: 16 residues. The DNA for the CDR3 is TGTGCCAGCAGCTCCCCGGGCTGGTACAACCAAGAGACCCAGTACTTC. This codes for CASSSPGWYNQETQYF.

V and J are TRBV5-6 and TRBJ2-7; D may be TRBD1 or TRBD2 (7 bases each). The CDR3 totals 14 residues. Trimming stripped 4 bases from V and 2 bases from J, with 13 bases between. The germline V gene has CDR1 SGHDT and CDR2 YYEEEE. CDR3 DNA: TGTGCCAGCAGCCCTCAGGGGGGGGCCTACGAGCAGTACTTC. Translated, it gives CASSPQGGAYEQYF.

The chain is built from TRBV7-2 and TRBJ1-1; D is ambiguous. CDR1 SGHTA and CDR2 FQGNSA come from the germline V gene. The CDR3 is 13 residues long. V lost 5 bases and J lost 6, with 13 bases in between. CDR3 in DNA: TGTGCCAGCAGCCCCCCGGCTGGGGCTGAAGCTTTCTTT. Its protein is CASSPPAGAEAFF.

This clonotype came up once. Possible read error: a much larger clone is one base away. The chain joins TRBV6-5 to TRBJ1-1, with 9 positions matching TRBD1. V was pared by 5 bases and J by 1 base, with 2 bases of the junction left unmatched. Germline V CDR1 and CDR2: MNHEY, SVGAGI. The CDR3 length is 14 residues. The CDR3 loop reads CASSGGQGNTEAFF. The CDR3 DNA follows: TGTGCCAGCAGTGGGGGACAGGGGAACACTGAAGCTTTCTTT.

In DNA, the CDR3 is TGTGCCACCAGTGGGACAGGGGGCTCTCAGCCCCAGCATTTT. This encodes CATSGTGGSQPQHF. The chain is built from TRBV24-1 and TRBJ1-5, with 11 bases lining up with TRBD1. The CDR3 covers 14 residues. The germline V gene has CDR1 KGHDR and CDR2 SFDVKD. V lost 5 bases, J lost 6 bases, and 2 bases stayed unmatched.

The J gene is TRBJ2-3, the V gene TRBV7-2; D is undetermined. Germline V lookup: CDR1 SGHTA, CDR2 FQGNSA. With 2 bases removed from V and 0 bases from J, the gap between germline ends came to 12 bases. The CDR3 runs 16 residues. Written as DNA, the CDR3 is TGTGCCAGCAGCTTAAGTCTTGCTCGGAGCACAGATACGCAGTATTTT. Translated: CASSLSLARSTDTQYF.

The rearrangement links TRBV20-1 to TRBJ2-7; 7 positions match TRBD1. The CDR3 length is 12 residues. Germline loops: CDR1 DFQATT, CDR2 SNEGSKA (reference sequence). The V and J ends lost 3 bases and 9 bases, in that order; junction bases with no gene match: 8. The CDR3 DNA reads TGCAGTGCTAGCCGACAGGGAAGGTCGCAGTACTTC. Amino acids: CSASRQGRSQYF.

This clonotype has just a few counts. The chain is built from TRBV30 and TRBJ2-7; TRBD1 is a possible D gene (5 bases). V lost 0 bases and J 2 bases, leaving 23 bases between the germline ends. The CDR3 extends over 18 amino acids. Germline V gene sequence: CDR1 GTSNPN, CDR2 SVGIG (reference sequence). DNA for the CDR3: TGTGCCTGGAGTGTACGGCCCCCGACAGCCCCGCACGCCTACGAGCAGTACTTC. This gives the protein CAWSVRPPTAPHAYEQYF.

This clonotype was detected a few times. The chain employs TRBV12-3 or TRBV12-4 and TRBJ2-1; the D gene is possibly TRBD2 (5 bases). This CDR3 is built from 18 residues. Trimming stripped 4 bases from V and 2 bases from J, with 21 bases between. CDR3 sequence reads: CASSSGLGRVVTYNEQFF. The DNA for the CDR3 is TGTGCCAGCAGTTCAGGACTGGGAAGGGTGGTCACCTACAATGAGCAGTTCTTC.

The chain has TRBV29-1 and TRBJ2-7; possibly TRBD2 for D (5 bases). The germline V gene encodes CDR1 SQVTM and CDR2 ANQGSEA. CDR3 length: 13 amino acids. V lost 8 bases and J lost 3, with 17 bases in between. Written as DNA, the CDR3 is TGCAGCCCCGCCCGGGGAGTGAACTACGAGCAGTACTTC. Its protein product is CSPARGVNYEQYF.

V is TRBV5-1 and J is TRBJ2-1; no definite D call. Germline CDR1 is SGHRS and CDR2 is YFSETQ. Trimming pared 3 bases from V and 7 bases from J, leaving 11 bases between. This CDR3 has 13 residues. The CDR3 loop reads CASSSSNPNEQFF. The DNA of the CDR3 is TGCGCCAGCAGCTCTAGTAACCCAAATGAGCAGTTCTTC.

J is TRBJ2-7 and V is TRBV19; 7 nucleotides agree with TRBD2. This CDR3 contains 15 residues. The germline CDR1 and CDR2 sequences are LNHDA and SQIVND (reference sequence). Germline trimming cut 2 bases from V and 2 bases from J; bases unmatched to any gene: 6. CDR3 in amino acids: CASSISSSGAYEQYF. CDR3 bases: TGTGCCAGTAGTATATCTTCTAGCGGAGCCTACGAGCAGTACTTC. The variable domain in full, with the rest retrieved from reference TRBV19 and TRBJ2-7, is DGGITQSPKYLFRKEGQNVTLSCEQNLNHDAMYWYRQDPGQGLRLIYYSQIVNDFQKGDIAEGYSVSREKKESFPLTVTSAQKNPTAFYLCASSISSSGAYEQYFGPGTRLTVT.

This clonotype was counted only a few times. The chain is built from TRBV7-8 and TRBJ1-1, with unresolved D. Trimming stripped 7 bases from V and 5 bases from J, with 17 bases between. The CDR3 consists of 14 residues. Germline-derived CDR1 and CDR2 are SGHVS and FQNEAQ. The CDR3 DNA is TGTGCCAGCACCCTCACGGGCGTAATTACTGAAGCTTTCTTT. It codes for CASTLTGVITEAFF.

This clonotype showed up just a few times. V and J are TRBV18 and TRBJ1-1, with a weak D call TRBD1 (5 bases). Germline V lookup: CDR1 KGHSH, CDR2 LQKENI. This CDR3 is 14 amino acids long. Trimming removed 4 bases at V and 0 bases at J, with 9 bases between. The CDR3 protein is CASSQGLVNTEAFF. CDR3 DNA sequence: TGTGCCAGCTCACAGGGGTTGGTGAACACTGAAGCTTTCTTT.

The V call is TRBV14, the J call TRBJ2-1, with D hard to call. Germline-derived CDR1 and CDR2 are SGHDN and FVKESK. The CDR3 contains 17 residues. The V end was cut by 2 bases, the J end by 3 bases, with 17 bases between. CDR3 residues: CASSQSLTSLIYNEQFF. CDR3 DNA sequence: TGTGCCAGCAGCCAAAGCCTGACTTCTTTAATCTACAATGAGCAGTTCTTC.

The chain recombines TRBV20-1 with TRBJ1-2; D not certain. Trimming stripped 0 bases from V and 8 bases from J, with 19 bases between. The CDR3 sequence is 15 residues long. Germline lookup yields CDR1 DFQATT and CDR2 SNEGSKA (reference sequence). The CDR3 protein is CSARDEGKGFRGYTF. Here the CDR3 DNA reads TGCAGTGCTAGAGATGAGGGCAAGGGTTTTCGGGGCTACACCTTC.

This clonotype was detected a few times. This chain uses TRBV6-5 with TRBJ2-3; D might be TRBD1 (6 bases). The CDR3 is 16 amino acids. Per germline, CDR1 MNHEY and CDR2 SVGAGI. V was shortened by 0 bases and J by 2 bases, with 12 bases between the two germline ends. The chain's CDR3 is CASSYSWDKPTDTQYF. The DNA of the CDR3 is TGTGCCAGCAGTTACTCCTGGGACAAGCCCACAGATACGCAGTATTTT.

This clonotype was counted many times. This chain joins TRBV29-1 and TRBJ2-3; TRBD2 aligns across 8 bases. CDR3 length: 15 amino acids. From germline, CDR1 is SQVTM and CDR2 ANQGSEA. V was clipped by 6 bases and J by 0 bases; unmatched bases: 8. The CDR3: CSVGSASGSTDTQYF. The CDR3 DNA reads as TGCAGCGTGGGGTCGGCTAGCGGGAGCACAGATACGCAGTATTTT.

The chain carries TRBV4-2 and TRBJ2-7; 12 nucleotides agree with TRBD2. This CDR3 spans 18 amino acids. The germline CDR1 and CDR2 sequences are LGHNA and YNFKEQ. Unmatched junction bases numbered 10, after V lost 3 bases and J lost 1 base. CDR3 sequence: CASSHKIPLAGGSYEQYF. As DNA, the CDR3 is TGTGCCAGCAGCCACAAGATCCCACTAGCGGGGGGTTCCTACGAGCAGTACTTC.

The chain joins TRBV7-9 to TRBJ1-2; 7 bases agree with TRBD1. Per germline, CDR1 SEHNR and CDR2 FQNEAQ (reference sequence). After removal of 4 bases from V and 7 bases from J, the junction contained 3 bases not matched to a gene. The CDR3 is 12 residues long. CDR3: CASSSGQAGYTF. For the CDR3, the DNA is TGTGCCAGCAGCTCCGGACAGGCTGGCTACACCTTC.

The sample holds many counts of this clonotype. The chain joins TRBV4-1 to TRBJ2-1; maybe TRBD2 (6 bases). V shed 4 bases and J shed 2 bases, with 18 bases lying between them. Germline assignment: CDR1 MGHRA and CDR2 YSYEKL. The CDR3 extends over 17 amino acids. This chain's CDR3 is CASSPLGAGPAYNEQFF. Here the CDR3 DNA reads TGCGCCAGCAGCCCCCTTGGGGCGGGGCCCGCCTACAATGAGCAGTTCTTC.